These T cell receptor beta chains were read from a single sample in a study of blood T cell repertoires in COVID-19. Measured with immunoSEQ multiplex PCR; TCRdb has only the in-frame clones, and not every one. This repertoire shows about 180,000 clones, 88% found once; its top ten account for roughly 8.6%. The sample was PBMCs or T cells enriched from blood (not recorded which). The receptors were sampled from a woman under 30 who had recovered from COVID-19. The CDR3 runs from the conserved cysteine through the conserved F or W. A D gene is named only where the DNA matches it firmly. Not every row has a clone size; where given, it reads once, few, many or a size class.

TRBV6-2/TRBV6-3	TRBJ2-1	-	-	TGTGCCAGCAGCCGGGTCAGTTTGGCGGGATATCGCAATGAGCAGTTCTTC	CASSRVSLAGYRNEQFF
TRBV28	TRBJ1-2	-	-	TGTGCCAGCAGTCCCACGGACAGATACTATGGCTACACCTTC	CASSPTDRYYGYTF
TRBV4-1	TRBJ2-7	-	-	TGCGCCAGCAGCCAATTTGGGGGGACAGCCCAGGGGATGGTCGAGCAGTACTTC	CASSQFGGTAQGMVEQYF
TRBV30	TRBJ2-2	-	-	TGTGCCTGGAGTAGTGTACGGTACACCGGGGAGCTGTTTTTT	CAWSSVRYTGELFF
TRBV9	TRBJ2-7	-	-	TGTGCCAGCAGCGTAAATGCGCAAGACTACGAGCAGTACTTC	CASSVNAQDYEQYF
TRBV6-2/TRBV6-3	TRBJ1-2	-	-	TGTGCCAGCAGTAAACAGGTTTACGGCTACACCTTC	CASSKQVYGYTF
TRBV25-1	TRBJ1-1	-	-	TGTGCCAGCAGTGAGTCGACAGTCTTGAACACTGAAGCTTTCTTT	CASSESTVLNTEAFF
TRBV3-1/TRBV3-2	TRBJ2-1	few	-	TGTGCCAGCAGCCAAGATAATCCCGGAGCCTACAATGAGCAGTTCTTC	CASSQDNPGAYNEQFF
TRBV28	TRBJ2-1	once	TRBD1	TGTGCCAGCCGAGGTCCCGGGACAGCGAACAATGAGCAGTTCTTC	CASRGPGTANNEQFF
TRBV19	TRBJ1-5	-	-	TGTGCCAGTATAGCTGCCGTGAGTAGCAATCAGCCCCAGCATTTT	CASIAAVSSNQPQHF
TRBV2	TRBJ2-5	-	TRBD1	TGTGCCAGCAGGGTACTGACAGGGGGCTTGGAGACCCAGTACTTC	CASRVLTGGLETQYF
TRBV18	TRBJ1-2	-	-	TGTGCCAGCTCACCCCAGGGTCTTGGCTATGGCTACACCTTC	CASSPQGLGYGYTF
TRBV5-1	TRBJ2-1	-	-	TGCGCCAGCAGCTTGGACGGGGAGCACAATGAGCAGTTCTTC	CASSLDGEHNEQFF
TRBV2	TRBJ1-1	-	TRBD1	TGTGCCCGGCAGACAGGGGCTTCCGAAGCTTTCTTT	CARQTGASEAFF
TRBV7-8	TRBJ2-3	-	TRBD2	TGTGCCAGCAGCTTTCACAGCGGGGGGACCACAGATACGCAGTATTTT	CASSFHSGGTTDTQYF
TRBV4-2	TRBJ2-5	-	-	TGTGCCAGCAGCCCGAACGGGAACAGTAGAGAGACCCAGTACTTC	CASSPNGNSRETQYF
TRBV9	TRBJ2-1	-	TRBD1	TGTGCCAGCAGCTACCGACAGGGGTCCTACAATGAGCAGTTCTTC	CASSYRQGSYNEQFF
TRBV6-5	TRBJ1-1	-	TRBD1	TGTGCCACTAGACAGGGTCTATCCACTGAAGCTTTCTTT	CATRQGLSTEAFF
TRBV11-2	TRBJ2-1	-	-	TGTGCCAGCAGCTTAGGGAACACAGAGTACAATGAGCAGTTCTTC	CASSLGNTEYNEQFF
TRBV19	TRBJ1-3	-	-	TGTGCCAGTAGTTCGCGCCCTGGAAACACCATATATTTT	CASSSRPGNTIYF
TRBV12-3/TRBV12-4	TRBJ1-2	once	-	TGTGCCAGCAGTTCCCATTATGGCTACACCTTC	CASSSHYGYTF
TRBV6-1	TRBJ1-1	many	-	TGTGCCAGCAGTGAAAGACAGAACTCTGAAGCTTTCTTT	CASSERQNSEAFF
TRBV11-2	TRBJ1-6	-	-	TGTGCCAGCAGCTTAGAACGGGTCAATTCACCCCTCCACTTT	CASSLERVNSPLHF
TRBV7-9	TRBJ2-1	-	-	TGTGCCAGCAGCTCTATGGGGCTTACGGAGCAGTTCTTC	CASSSMGLTEQFF
TRBV18	TRBJ1-5	-	-	TGTGCCAGCTCACCTGGCCAGGGAAGCAATCAGCCCCAGCATTTT	CASSPGQGSNQPQHF
TRBV5-4	TRBJ2-2	-	-	TGTGCCAGCAGCTTGGTAACGGGGTCGAGCACCGGGGAGCTGTTTTTT	CASSLVTGSSTGELFF
TRBV2	TRBJ1-2	-	-	TGTGCCAGCAGGTCGGGGGTCAGTCAGGTCTCGGGCTACACCTTC	CASRSGVSQVSGYTF
TRBV6-5	TRBJ1-2	-	-	TGTGCCAGCAGTTTTACAGTGGAATCGTCTAACTATGGCTACACCTTC	CASSFTVESSNYGYTF
TRBV15	TRBJ1-1	-	TRBD1	TGTGCCACCAGCAGAGGCAGGGGGCTGGGAGCTTTCTTT	CATSRGRGLGAFF
TRBV4-2	TRBJ2-1	-	TRBD2	TGTGCCAGCAGCCAAGACCTAGCGGACTCTAACAATGAGCAGTTCTTC	CASSQDLADSNNEQFF
TRBV28	TRBJ1-6	-	-	TGTGCCAGCAGTTTAGGGCGATTAAGCTCCTATAATTCACCCCTCCACTTT	CASSLGRLSSYNSPLHF
TRBV6-5	TRBJ1-6	-	TRBD1	TGTGCCAGCAGGGCCAGGGGGCTGGATAATTCACCCCTCCACTTT	CASRARGLDNSPLHF
TRBV10-3	TRBJ2-4	-	TRBD1	TGTGCCATCAGTGAGACAAAAGGACAGGGAAAGGGCAAAAACATTCAGTACTTC	CAISETKGQGKGKNIQYF
TRBV6-5	TRBJ1-6	-	TRBD1	TGTGCCAGCAGTTACTCGACGACAGGGGGCCTTACACCCCTCCACTTT	CASSYSTTGGLTPLHF
TRBV20-1	TRBJ1-6	-	-	TGCAGTGCTAGTCAGCCCGGGGTTCCCCTCCACTTT	CSASQPGVPLHF
TRBV19	TRBJ2-7	once	TRBD1	TGTGCCAGTAGTGAGGGGGCAGGCCCCTACGAGCAGTACTTC	CASSEGAGPYEQYF
TRBV7-9	TRBJ2-3	-	-	TGTGCCAGCAGCCAATCCAGCGGAACAGATACGCAGTATTTT	CASSQSSGTDTQYF
TRBV7-9	TRBJ1-1	-	TRBD1	TGTGCCAGCAGCTTAGTAGAACAGGGGGCTGAAGCTTTCTTT	CASSLVEQGAEAFF
TRBV27	TRBJ1-6	-	-	TGTGCCAGCAGTTCCCTCCAACAGAGCTCCTATAATTCACCCCTCCACTTT	CASSSLQQSSYNSPLHF
TRBV30	TRBJ1-5	-	TRBD1	TGTGCCGCCGATTTGGGGACAGGGGATTGGGGCAATCAGCCCCAGCATTTT	CAADLGTGDWGNQPQHF
TRBV5-4	TRBJ1-1	few	-	TGTGCCAGCAGCTTATCGCGGCCAATGAACACTGAAGCTTTCTTT	CASSLSRPMNTEAFF
TRBV27	TRBJ1-2	-	TRBD1	TGTGCCAGCAGTTCGTTTCAGGGGGGCTATGGCTACACCTTC	CASSSFQGGYGYTF
TRBV13	TRBJ2-1	-	TRBD2	TGTGCCAGCAGCTTATGGACTAGCGGGGGTCAAAACCAGTTCTTC	CASSLWTSGGQNQFF
TRBV5-1	TRBJ2-7	-	-	TGCGCCAGCAGCTTAACCCCACAGGGATCGGGGTGGGAGCAGTACTTC	CASSLTPQGSGWEQYF
TRBV9	TRBJ2-1	-	-	TGTGCCAGCAGCGTAGCTCTAGTAAGAGGGAATGAGCAGTTCTTC	CASSVALVRGNEQFF
TRBV7-2	TRBJ1-1	-	-	TGTGCCAGCAGCTTACAGGGTTCGGACACTGAAGCTTTCTTT	CASSLQGSDTEAFF
TRBV6-2/TRBV6-3	TRBJ1-1	-	-	TGTGCCAGCAGTTTGATACAGACCACTGAAGCTTTCTTT	CASSLIQTTEAFF
TRBV7-2	TRBJ2-5	-	TRBD2	TGTGCCAGCAGAGCTACAGGACTAGCGTTCGAGACCCAGTACTTC	CASRATGLAFETQYF